The following is a TCR beta chain sequence with its context. The specificity of this receptor is unknown. It has no much larger one-base neighbor in the sample; base qualities were not kept. TCR beta repertoires were profiled from peripheral blood of roughly 13 young patients with multiple sclerosis to demonstrate the VDJtools post-analysis software. The multiple sclerosis patients were children and adolescents between about 6 and 15 years of age. This record belongs to a study of post-analysis software for immune sequencing data (dated by TCRdb to about 2015). For the wider study: Relapsing-remitting, secondary progressive and progressive-relapsing multiple sclerosis were recorded as disease courses, and subtype annotation was lacking for some patients. Patient repertoires were compared against about a dozen previously published healthy control repertoires from donors aged roughly 6 to 26 years. A subset of samples was prepared in parallel using single-end sample barcoding, then pooled and co-amplified after Illumina adapter ligation. The study at large found these results: When samples were clustered directly using the F measure, samples prepared in the same batch co-clustered strongly, which prompted a batch-effect correction. Significantly lower normalized Chao1 diversity was found in multiple sclerosis patients than in controls, suggesting substantial peripheral T-cell clonal expansion. The multiple sclerosis patient group was slightly younger than the control group. Patients showed significantly higher frequencies than controls for about five TRBV segments, among them TRBV5-6, TRBV5-1 and TRBV20-1.

Libraries were made using PCR. For sequencing, an Illumina HiSeq 2500 was employed. To reduce PCR and sequencing biases, unique molecular identifiers were incorporated into the TCR beta cDNA libraries. Every 1 to 10 million input T cells yielded approximately 500,000 cDNA molecules, meaning each molecule approximated one T cell. The patient libraries were prepared and sequenced with the same protocol used for the earlier healthy control dataset. Samples belonging to the same batch were prepared together, multiplexed and sequenced on a shared HiSeq lane. The published analysis was carried out like this. Raw barcoded reads were processed with MIGEC, discarding single-read molecular identifier groups before consensus assembly and CDR3 extraction. VDJtools was used for post-analysis of the clonotype tables, and diversity was normalized by down-sampling every dataset to the size of the smallest sample. To correct batch-related cross-sample contamination, repertoire overlap clustering matched CDR3 amino acid sequences but not nucleotide sequences. TCRdb redid the processing of the public reads, applying fastp at Q25 and MiXCR, and retained in-frame beta chains. Here each entry gathers all rows of one CDR3 protein and keeps the most common genes and DNA. TCRdb's processing, not the study's, gives the V and J calls here. For this sample there are around 770,000 distinct CDR3 sequences; about 45% appear just once. The ten largest make up 4.9% of the sample.

V lost 4 bases and J lost 5 bases, and the count of bases not matched to a germline gene is 19. Taken from cysteine to phenylalanine, the CDR3 has 18 residues. The kept DNA is CDR3 alone, 54 bases in frame from the first base. Via the germline V gene (reference sequence), CDR1 is DFQATT and CDR2 SNEGSKA. The source is a girl between 5 and 17 years old with multiple sclerosis. This chain joins TRBV20-1 to TRBJ2-3, and 9 bases in between align with TRBD1. The sample comprised blood. In nucleotides, the sequence is TGCAGTGCTACGGGGGACAGGGCCTCGGAGGGGAGAGGAGATACGCAGTATTTT. This encodes CSATGDRASEGRGDTQYF.